The clone carrying this T cell receptor (beta chain) was detected a few times. Its antigen remains unknown. CDR3 length equals 14 residues. With V trimmed by 5 bases and J by 8 bases, 7 bases remained unmatched. Germline loops: CDR1 LGHNA, CDR2 YNFKEQ. Using immunoSEQ multiplex PCR, the repertoire was profiled, and TCRdb retains in-frame clones only, with some absent. The sample contains over 85,000 clones, approximately 93% of which appear only once. The entry originates in a study of Tregs in tolerant kidney transplant recipients. Whole-study results and caveats: Activated donor B cell expansion appeared to reveal the most relevant donor-specific TCRbeta repertoire.

The chain employs TRBV4-2 and TRBJ1-4, with 8 bases identical to TRBD1. This sequence originates from a human donor who received a combined kidney and bone marrow transplant. The sample was CD4+ T cells from blood, taken before the transplant. This chain's CDR3 is CASSSGQGGEKLFF. The CDR3 nucleotides read TGTGCCAGCAGCTCCGGACAGGGAGGAGAAAAACTGTTTTTT.